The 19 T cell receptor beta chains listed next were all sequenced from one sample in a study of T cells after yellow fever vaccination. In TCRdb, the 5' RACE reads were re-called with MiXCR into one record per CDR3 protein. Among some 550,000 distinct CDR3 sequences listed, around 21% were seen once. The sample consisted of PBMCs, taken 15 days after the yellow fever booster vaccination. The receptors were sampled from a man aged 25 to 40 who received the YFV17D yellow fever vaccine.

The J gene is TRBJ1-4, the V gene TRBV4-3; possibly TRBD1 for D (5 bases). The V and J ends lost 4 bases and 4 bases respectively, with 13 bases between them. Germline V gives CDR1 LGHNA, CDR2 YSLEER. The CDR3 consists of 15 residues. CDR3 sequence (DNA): TGCGCCAGCAGCCGTTCCGGGACCAGTAATGAAAAACTGTTTTTT. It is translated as CASSRSGTSNEKLFF.

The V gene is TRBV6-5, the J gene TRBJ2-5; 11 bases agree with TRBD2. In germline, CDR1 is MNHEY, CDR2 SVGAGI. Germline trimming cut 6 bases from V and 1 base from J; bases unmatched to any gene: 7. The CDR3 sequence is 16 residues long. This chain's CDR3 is CASSLSGTSGQETQYF. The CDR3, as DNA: TGTGCCAGCAGCTTATCCGGGACTAGCGGCCAAGAGACCCAGTACTTC.

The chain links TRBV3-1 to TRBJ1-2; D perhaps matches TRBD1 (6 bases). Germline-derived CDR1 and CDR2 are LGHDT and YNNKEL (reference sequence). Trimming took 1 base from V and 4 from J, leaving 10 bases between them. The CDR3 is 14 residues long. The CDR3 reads CASSQGQGPYGYTF. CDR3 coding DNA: TGTGCCAGCAGCCAAGGGCAGGGGCCCTATGGCTACACCTTC.

CDR3: CSAFRRGLVQETQYF. Written as DNA, the CDR3 is TGCAGTGCTTTCCGCCGGGGACTTGTCCAAGAGACCCAGTACTTC. This chain links TRBV20-1 with TRBJ2-5, with a possible D match to TRBD2 (6 bases). Per the germline V gene, CDR1 is DFQATT and CDR2 is SNEGSKA (reference sequence). The V gene lost 5 bases and the J gene lost 1 base, with 17 bases spanning the gap. The CDR3 is 15 amino acids.

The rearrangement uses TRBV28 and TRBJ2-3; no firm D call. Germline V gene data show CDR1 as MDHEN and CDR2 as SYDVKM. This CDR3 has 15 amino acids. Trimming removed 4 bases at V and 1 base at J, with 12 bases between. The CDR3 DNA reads TGTGCCAGCAGTTCCCCCGGAAGCGGCACAGATACGCAGTATTTT. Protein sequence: CASSSPGSGTDTQYF. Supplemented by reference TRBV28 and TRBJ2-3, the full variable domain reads DVKVTQSSRYLVKRTGEKVFLECVQDMDHENMFWYRQDPGLGLRLIYFSYDVKMKEKGDIPEGYSVSREKKERFSLILESASTNQTSMYLCASSSPGSGTDTQYFGPGTRLTVL.

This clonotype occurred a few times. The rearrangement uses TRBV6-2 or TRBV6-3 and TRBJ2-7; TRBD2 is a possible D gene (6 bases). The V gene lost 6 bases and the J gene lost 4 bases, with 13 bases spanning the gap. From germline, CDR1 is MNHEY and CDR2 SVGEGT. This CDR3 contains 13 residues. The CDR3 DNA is TGTGCCAGCAGAGTTCGGGGGAGGTACGAGCAGTACTTC. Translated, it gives CASRVRGRYEQYF.

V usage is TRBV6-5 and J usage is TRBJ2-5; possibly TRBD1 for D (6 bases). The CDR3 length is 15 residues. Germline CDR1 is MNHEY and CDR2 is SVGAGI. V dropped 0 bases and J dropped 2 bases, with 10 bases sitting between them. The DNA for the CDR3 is TGTGCCAGCAGTTACTCGGGAAGGGGGCAAGAGACCCAGTACTTC. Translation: CASSYSGRGQETQYF.

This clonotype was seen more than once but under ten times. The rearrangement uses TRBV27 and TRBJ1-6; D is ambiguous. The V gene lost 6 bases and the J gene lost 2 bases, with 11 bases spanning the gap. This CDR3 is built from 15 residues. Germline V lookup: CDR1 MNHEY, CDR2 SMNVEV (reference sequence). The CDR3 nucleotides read TGTGCCAGCAGCCAAACAGACGCCTATAATTCACCCCTCCACTTT. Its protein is CASSQTDAYNSPLHF.

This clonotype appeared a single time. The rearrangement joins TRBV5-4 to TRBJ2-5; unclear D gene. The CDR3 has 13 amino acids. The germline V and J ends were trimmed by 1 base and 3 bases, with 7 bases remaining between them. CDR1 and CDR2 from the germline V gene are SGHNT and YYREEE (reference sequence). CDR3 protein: CASSLRRKETQYF. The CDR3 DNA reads TGTGCCAGCAGCTTGAGACGAAAAGAGACCCAGTACTTC.

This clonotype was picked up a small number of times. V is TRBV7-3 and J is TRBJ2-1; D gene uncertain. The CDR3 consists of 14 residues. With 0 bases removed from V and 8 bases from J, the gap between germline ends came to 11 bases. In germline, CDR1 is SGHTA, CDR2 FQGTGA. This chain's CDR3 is CASSLTGYSHEQFF. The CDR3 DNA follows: TGTGCCAGCAGCTTAACGGGGTATTCCCATGAGCAGTTCTTC. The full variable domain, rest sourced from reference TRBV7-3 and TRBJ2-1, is GAGVSQTPSNKVTEKGKYVELRCDPISGHTALYWYRQSLGQGPEFLIYFQGTGAADDSGLPNDRFFAVRPEGSVSTLKIQRTERGDSAVYLCASSLTGYSHEQFFGPGTRLTVL.

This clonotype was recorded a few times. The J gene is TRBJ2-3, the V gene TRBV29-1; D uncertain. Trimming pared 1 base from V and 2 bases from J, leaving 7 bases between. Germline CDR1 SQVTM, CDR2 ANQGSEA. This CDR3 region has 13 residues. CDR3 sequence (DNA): TGCAGCGTTGAAGTCCGGTACACAGATACGCAGTATTTT. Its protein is CSVEVRYTDTQYF.

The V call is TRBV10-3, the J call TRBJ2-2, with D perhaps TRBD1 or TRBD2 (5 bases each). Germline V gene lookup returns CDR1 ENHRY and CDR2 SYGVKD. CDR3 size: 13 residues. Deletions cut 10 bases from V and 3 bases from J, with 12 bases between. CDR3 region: CATLGEHTGELFF. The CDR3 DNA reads TGTGCCACCCTAGGGGAGCACACCGGGGAGCTGTTTTTT.

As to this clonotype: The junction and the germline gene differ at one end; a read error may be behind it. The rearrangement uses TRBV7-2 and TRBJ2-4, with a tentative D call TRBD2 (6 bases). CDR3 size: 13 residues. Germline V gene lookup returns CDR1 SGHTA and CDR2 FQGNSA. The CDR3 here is CAGSPRAGGIQYF. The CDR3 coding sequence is TGTGCCGGCAGCCCTCGGGCCGGGGGCATTCAGTACTTC.

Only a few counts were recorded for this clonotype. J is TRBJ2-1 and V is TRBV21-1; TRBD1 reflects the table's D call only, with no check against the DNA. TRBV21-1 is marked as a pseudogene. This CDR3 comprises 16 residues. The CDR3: CASREGAGVPYNEQFF. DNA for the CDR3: TGTGCCAGCAGAGAGGGGGCGGGAGTCCCCTACAATGAGCAGTTCTTC.

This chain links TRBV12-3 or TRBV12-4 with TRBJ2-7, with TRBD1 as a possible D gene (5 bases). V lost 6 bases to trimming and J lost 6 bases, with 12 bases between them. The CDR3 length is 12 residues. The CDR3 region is CASSKQVAEQYF. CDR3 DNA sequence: TGTGCCAGCAGCAAACAGGTGGCCGAGCAGTACTTC.

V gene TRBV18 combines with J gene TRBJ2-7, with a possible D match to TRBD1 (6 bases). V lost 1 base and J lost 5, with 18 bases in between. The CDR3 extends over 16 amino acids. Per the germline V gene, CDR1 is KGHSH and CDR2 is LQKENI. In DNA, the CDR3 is TGTGCCAGCTCACCACTCACAGGGAGTGGGGGAAACGAGCAGTACTTC. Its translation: CASSPLTGSGGNEQYF.

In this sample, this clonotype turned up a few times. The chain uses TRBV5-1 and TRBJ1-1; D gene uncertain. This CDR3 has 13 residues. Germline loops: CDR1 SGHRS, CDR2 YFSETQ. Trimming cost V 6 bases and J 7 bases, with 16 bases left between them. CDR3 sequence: CASTTGRMGEAFF. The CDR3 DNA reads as TGCGCCAGCACAACCGGGCGAATGGGTGAAGCTTTCTTT.

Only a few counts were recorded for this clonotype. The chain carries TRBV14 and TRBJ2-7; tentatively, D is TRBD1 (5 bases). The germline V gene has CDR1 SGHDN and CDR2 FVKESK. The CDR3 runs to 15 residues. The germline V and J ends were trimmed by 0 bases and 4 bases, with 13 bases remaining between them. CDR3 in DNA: TGTGCCAGCAGCCAAGATGCAGGGATGCGGTACGAGCAGTACTTC. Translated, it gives CASSQDAGMRYEQYF.

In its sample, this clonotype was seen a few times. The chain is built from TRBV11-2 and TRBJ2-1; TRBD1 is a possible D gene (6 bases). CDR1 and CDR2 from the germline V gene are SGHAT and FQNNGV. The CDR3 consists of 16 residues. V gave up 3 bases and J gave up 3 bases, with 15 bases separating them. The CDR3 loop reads CASSFHQGGNYNEQFF. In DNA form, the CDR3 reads TGTGCCAGCAGCTTCCACCAAGGGGGAAACTACAATGAGCAGTTCTTC.